This TCR beta chain is drawn from a study of T cells in Graves' hyperthyroidism and ophthalmopathy. The overall study: Peripheral blood was acquired at first diagnosis, ahead of any therapy whatsoever.

This clonotype was detected a few times. The hyperthyroidism patients had all been newly diagnosed, and their disease duration was under 2 months. Their ages ranged from 18 to 65 years. The V gene lost 3 bases and the J gene lost 7 bases, with 9 bases spanning the gap. The germline V gene has CDR1 GTSNPN and CDR2 SVGIG (reference sequence). CDR3 length: 11 amino acids. Regions amplified from RNA transcripts were the TCR beta CDR3 regions. During a first-round RT-PCR of the TCR CDR3, the HTBI primer set was used. TCRdb reprocessed the multiplex PCR reads via MiXCR and lists one record per CDR3 protein. In the table there are about 130,000 distinct CDR3 sequences, around 20% of which are singletons.

This receptor was obtained from a woman aged 50 to 65 with Graves' hyperthyroidism that later progressed to Graves' ophthalmopathy. Sequenced: blood. The chain recombines TRBV30 with TRBJ1-2; D not resolved. CDR3 residues: CAWSLGGGYTF. DNA for the CDR3: TGTGCCTGGAGCCTCGGCGGTGGCTACACCTTC.